This TCR beta chain originates from a study of T cells in Graves' hyperthyroidism and ophthalmopathy. The germline V gene has CDR1 DFQATT and CDR2 SNEGSKA (reference sequence). The CDR3 spans 14 residues. A note on this clonotype: One end of the junction does not line up with germline, which may come from a read error.

Those with hyperthyroidism were 18 to 65 years old, newly diagnosed, and ill for under 2 months. Amplification targeted TCR beta CDR3 regions from RNA transcripts. With the HTBI primer set, the TCR CDR3 went through a first round of RT-PCR. TCRdb reanalysed the multiplex PCR reads using MiXCR and keeps one entry per CDR3 protein. The repertoire holds tens of thousands of distinct CDR3 sequences, with 49% as singletons. The receptor was isolated from a woman between 45 and 60 years old with Graves' hyperthyroidism. The chain is built from TRBV20-1 and TRBJ2-5; the match to TRBD2 covers 10 bases. Material: peripheral blood or thyroid tissue (not recorded which). The CDR3 reads CSAKPAGGYETQCF. The CDR3 coding sequence is TGCAGTGCTAAACCAGCGGGAGGGTATGAGACCCAGTGCTTC.